This T cell receptor beta chain was sequenced in a study of blood T cells in healthy people across ages. Study conclusions and caveats: Significant beta diversity loss was already apparent by age approximately 38, declining roughly linearly. Greater diversity and more naive CD4+ cells were seen in long-lived donors than in aged donors.

Trimming removed 0 bases at V and 5 bases at J, with 10 bases between. Germline V gene lookup returns CDR1 SGHRS and CDR2 YFSETQ. This CDR3 is built from 14 residues. Using a J-beta primer mix together with a sample-barcoded 5' primer, a second PCR was run for roughly 6 to 12 cycles. TCRdb ran MiXCR on the 5' RACE reads and lists one entry per CDR3 protein. Of 1.6 million or so distinct CDR3 sequences in the sample, almost 35% are singletons; the top ten hold around 11%. In its sample, this clonotype was seen a few times. The antigen is undetermined. The sample comprised blood. This TCR was recovered from a woman in her thirties in good health. The V call is TRBV5-1, the J call TRBJ2-3; D gene uncertain. The CDR3 reads CASSLADVGDTQYF. The DNA of the CDR3 is TGCGCCAGCAGCTTGGCCGATGTGGGAGATACGCAGTATTTT.